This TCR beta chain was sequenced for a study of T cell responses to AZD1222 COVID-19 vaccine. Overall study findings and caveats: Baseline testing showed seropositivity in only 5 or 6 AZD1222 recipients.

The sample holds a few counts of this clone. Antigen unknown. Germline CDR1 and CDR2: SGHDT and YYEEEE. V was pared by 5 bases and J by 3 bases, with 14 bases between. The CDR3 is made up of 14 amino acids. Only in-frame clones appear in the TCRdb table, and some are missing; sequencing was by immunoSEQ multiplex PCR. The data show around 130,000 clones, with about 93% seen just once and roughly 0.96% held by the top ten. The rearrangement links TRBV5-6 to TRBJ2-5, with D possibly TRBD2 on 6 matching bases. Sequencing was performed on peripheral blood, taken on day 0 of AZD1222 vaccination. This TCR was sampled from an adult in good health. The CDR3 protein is CASRKRSGEETQYF. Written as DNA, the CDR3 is TGTGCCAGCAGGAAAAGGTCGGGGGAAGAGACCCAGTACTTC.